This TCR beta chain was retrieved from a study of cytomegalovirus exposure and HLA in healthy donors. Overall study context: In terms of ancestry, the Caucasian-associated cluster contained 75% to 90% of the approximately 380 genotyped donors.

Trimming removed 2 bases from V and 4 bases from J; junction bases left unmatched: 7. Germline-derived CDR1 and CDR2 are SGHTA and FQGNSA. The CDR3 loop spans 16 amino acids. Primers included in the PCR were 60 Vbeta and 13 Jbeta primers. Generated by immunoSEQ multiplex PCR, the TCRdb table keeps only in-frame clones and is missing some. The sample lists tens of thousands of clones; approximately 7.6% were seen once. Findings and limits, study-wide: One variant, a missense change in DCLRE1C, was linked in a later analysis to TCR beta V- and J-gene trimming. An analysis done earlier found most TCR beta V segments productive about 90% or about 30% of the time.

Concerning this clone: Its antigen remains unidentified.

This clonotype originated in a man between 50 and 59 years old in good health and CMV-seronegative. This chain joins TRBV7-2 and TRBJ2-7; 11 nucleotides align to TRBD2. Sequenced sample: PBMCs. The CDR3 region has the DNA TGTGCCAGCAGCTTATACGAGGTAGCGGGAGGGTACGAGCAGTACTTC. Translated, it gives CASSLYEVAGGYEQYF.